This TCR beta chain stems from a study of blood T cell repertoires in COVID-19. Study summary: Spain, Italy and the United States supplied samples that represented acute and convalescent COVID-19.

This CDR3 is built from 13 residues. The germline V gene has CDR1 SGHKS and CDR2 YYEKEE (reference sequence). Between the trimmed V and J ends, which lost 3 bases and 2 bases, there was a span of 7 bases. In the original workflow: Reference gene primer amplification gave estimated nucleated cell counts. Sequenced by immunoSEQ multiplex PCR; TCRdb stores in-frame clones only, minus some. The D gene and trimming were derived from the DNA, and the V and J assignments and clone size from that table. The data contain hundreds of thousands of clones, 90% of them singletons. Participants' own reports of clinical history determined their cohort assignment.

The sequenced material came from PBMCs or T cells enriched from blood (not recorded which). The genes are TRBV5-5 and TRBJ2-3; D unresolved. This receptor was obtained from a woman between 18 and 29 years old with acute COVID-19. CDR3 coding DNA: TGTGCCAGCAGCTGGGCACTCACAGATACGCAGTATTTT. Translated: CASSWALTDTQYF.